This TCR beta chain was captured in a study of OX40 agonist ivuxolimab in advanced cancers. Study at large: Recorded diagnoses for dose-escalation patients were hepatocellular carcinoma, melanoma, renal cell or head and neck cancer.

Here immunoSEQ multiplex PCR was the method, and the copy in TCRdb shows in-frame clones only, minus some. The profile shows about 23,000 clones, about 75% of them singletons. The CDR3 has 16 residues. V lost 3 bases and J lost 4, with 18 bases in between. Per germline, CDR1 MDHEN and CDR2 SYDVKM. The clonotype originates from an adult with an advanced solid tumor such as melanoma, head and neck, liver or kidney cancer. The chain couples TRBV28 to TRBJ1-2; a weak D match, TRBD1 (5 bases). The sample was CD4+ or CD8+ T cells sorted from blood, taken in a trial of the OX40 agonist ivuxolimab. CDR3 nucleotides: TGTGCCAGCAGTTTTCGGGACGGAGCCAACCTCTATGGCTACACCTTC. Its protein product is CASSFRDGANLYGYTF.